Following are 9 T cell receptor beta chains from one sample sequenced in a study of T cell responses to AZD1222 COVID-19 vaccine. Only in-frame clones appear in the TCRdb table, and some are missing; sequencing was by immunoSEQ multiplex PCR. The repertoire holds 150,000 to 200,000 clones, with just over 90% as singletons. The specimen was peripheral blood, collected 28 days after the second dose of the MenACWY control vaccine. The receptors were sampled from an adult who received the MenACWY meningococcal vaccine as a control.

The J gene is TRBJ1-2, the V gene TRBV29-1; possible D gene TRBD1, 6 bases. The CDR3 is 12 amino acids. Germline values: CDR1 SQVTM, CDR2 ANQGSEA. V was clipped by 7 bases and J by 4 bases, with 13 bases between them. CDR3 bases: TGCAGCGCTCAGGGGTATAGCTATGGCTACACCTTC. Its protein product is CSAQGYSYGYTF.

This chain uses TRBV14 with TRBJ1-5, with D unclear. Germline-derived CDR1 and CDR2 are SGHDN and FVKESK. V lost 2 bases and J lost 0, with 11 bases in between. There are 16 residues in the CDR3. CDR3 sequence (DNA): TGTGCCAGCAGCCAACGTCTGGAGAGTAGCAATCAGCCCCAGCATTTT. Residues: CASSQRLESSNQPQHF.

The chain joins TRBV7-2 to TRBJ2-1; 11 bases line up with TRBD2. Germline V gene sequence: CDR1 SGHTA, CDR2 FQGNSA. With V trimmed by 5 bases and J by 4 bases, 13 bases remained unmatched. The CDR3 has 18 amino acids. CDR3 sequence: CASSPDLTSGRIYNEQFF. CDR3 in DNA: TGTGCCAGCAGCCCCGACCTTACTAGCGGGAGAATATACAATGAGCAGTTCTTC.

The chain uses TRBV6-2 or TRBV6-3 and TRBJ2-7; 10 bases agree with TRBD2. The CDR3 is 13 residues long. The V segment lost 4 bases and the J segment 6 bases; nucleotides outside the gene matches: 3. Per germline, CDR1 MNHEY and CDR2 SVGEGT. CDR3 sequence reads: CASSSGLASEQYF. The CDR3 DNA reads as TGTGCCAGCAGTTCGGGACTAGCGTCCGAGCAGTACTTC.

This rearrangement joins TRBV18 to TRBJ1-1; maybe TRBD1 (6 bases). Trimming shortened V by 3 bases and J by 0 bases, and 14 bases separated the two germline ends. The length of the CDR3 is 16 residues. The germline V gene has CDR1 KGHSH and CDR2 LQKENI. CDR3 nucleotides: TGTGCCAGCTCACCGGCGGCAGGGGCGTTGAACACTGAAGCTTTCTTT. Translation: CASSPAAGALNTEAFF.

The chain is built from TRBV6-5 and TRBJ2-5; 11 nucleotides agree with TRBD2. The CDR3 has 16 amino acids. Per the germline V gene, CDR1 is MNHEY and CDR2 is SVGAGI. The J segment lost 5 bases and the V segment lost 1 base, leaving 6 bases of the junction unmatched. Here the CDR3 DNA reads TGTGCCAGCAGTTACTTTAGCGGGAGGGACGGGGAGACCCAGTACTTC. Translated, it gives CASSYFSGRDGETQYF.

The chain couples TRBV2 to TRBJ2-2, with D unclear. The CDR3 covers 13 residues. With 4 bases removed from V and 7 bases from J, the gap between germline ends came to 10 bases. Per the germline V gene, CDR1 is SNHLY and CDR2 is FYNNEI. The CDR3 region has the DNA TGTGCCAGCAGTGGGGCAGGCGGCGGGGAGCTGTTTTTT. Protein: CASSGAGGGELFF.

This chain connects TRBV30 to TRBJ1-2, with 7 nucleotides matching TRBD1. Per the germline V gene, CDR1 is GTSNPN and CDR2 is SVGIG (reference sequence). V trimming: 2 bases; J trimming: 5 bases; junction bases outside the gene matches: 14. The CDR3 loop spans 16 amino acids. CDR3 in amino acids: CAWSPRQGGWRYGYTF. The DNA for the CDR3 is TGTGCCTGGAGTCCCAGACAGGGAGGATGGCGGTATGGCTACACCTTC.

The J gene is TRBJ1-5, the V gene TRBV30, with a possible D match to TRBD1 (5 bases). V was clipped by 0 bases and J by 3 bases, with 6 bases between them. Germline-derived CDR1 and CDR2 are GTSNPN and SVGIG (reference sequence). The CDR3 spans 13 residues. The DNA for the CDR3 is TGTGCCTGGAGTGTAGGGGACAATCAGCCCCAGCATTTT. Translating gives CAWSVGDNQPQHF.